The next 25 T cell receptor beta chains were all read from a single sample in a study of shared clonotypes between healthy human individuals. Assay: immunoSEQ multiplex PCR; the TCRdb copy retains only in-frame clones and omits some. This repertoire shows 450,000 to 500,000 clones, roughly 80% found once; its top ten account for 12%. Sequenced input: PBMCs. The receptors stem from a woman aged 40 to 49 in good health. Some clones in this sample may be carry-over from other donors' samples.

This clone has a single count. The chain combines TRBV28 with TRBJ1-3, with D unresolved. Germline CDR1 reads MDHEN; CDR2 reads SYDVKM. The CDR3 sequence is 13 residues long. With 11 bases removed from V and 4 bases from J, the gap between germline ends came to 15 bases. The CDR3 is CAGRADGGNTIYF. The DNA of the CDR3 is TGTGCCGGGCGAGCAGATGGAGGAAACACCATATATTTT.

This chain links TRBV30 with TRBJ2-5; 9 bases are shared with TRBD1. Per germline, CDR1 GTSNPN and CDR2 SVGIG (reference sequence). Unmatched junction bases numbered 2, after V lost 4 bases and J lost 2 bases. The CDR3 length is 13 residues. This CDR3 reads CAWTGQGQETQYF. The CDR3 nucleotides read TGTGCCTGGACAGGACAGGGGCAAGAGACCCAGTACTTC. Complete variable domain (other parts from reference TRBV30 and TRBJ2-5): SQTIHQWPATLVQPVGSPLSLECTVEGTSNPNLYWYRQAAGRGLQLLFYSVGIGQISSEVPQNLSASRPQDRQFILSSKKLLLSDSGFYLCAWTGQGQETQYFGPGTRLLVL.

The chain uses TRBV19 and TRBJ1-4; no definite D call. The CDR3 spans 15 residues. V lost 0 bases and J lost 4, with 9 bases in between. CDR1 and CDR2 (germline): LNHDA, SQIVND (reference sequence). The DNA for the CDR3 is TGTGCCAGTAGTATAGATGCATCCTTTAATGAAAAACTGTTTTTT. Encoded protein: CASSIDASFNEKLFF.

The chain combines TRBV7-9 with TRBJ1-2, with unresolved D. Germline V gene lookup returns CDR1 SEHNR and CDR2 FQNEAQ (reference sequence). The length of the CDR3 is 11 residues. The V end lost 4 bases, the J end lost 7 bases, and 7 bases lay between the germline ends. For the CDR3, the DNA is TGTGCCAGCAGCTCTAGGGCTGGCTACACCTTC. Protein sequence: CASSSRAGYTF.

This clone was seen a handful of times. The chain recombines TRBV30 with TRBJ2-5; 10 bases agree with TRBD2. CDR3 length: 15 amino acids. From germline, CDR1 is GTSNPN and CDR2 SVGIG (reference sequence). Germline trimming cut 0 bases from V and 5 bases from J; bases unmatched to any gene: 6. The CDR3 DNA reads as TGTGCCTGGAGTGTTGGAGCGGGAGGGCGGGAGACCCAGTACTTC. Protein sequence: CAWSVGAGGRETQYF.

This chain uses TRBV28 with TRBJ2-7; 8 bases are shared with TRBD1. Germline V CDR1 and CDR2: MDHEN, SYDVKM. The CDR3 covers 14 residues. V gave up 4 bases and J gave up 6 bases; unmatched junction bases: 8. CDR3 nucleotides: TGTGCCAGCAGTTCCCCGGACAGGGTAGGCGAGCAGTACTTC. Its protein product is CASSSPDRVGEQYF.

The rearrangement joins TRBV7-6 to TRBJ1-4, with D unclear. Germline assignment: CDR1 SGHVS and CDR2 FNYEAQ. Trimming stripped 2 bases from V and 0 bases from J, with 7 bases between. This CDR3 is built from 15 residues. CDR3 in amino acids: CASSLLGATNEKLFF. The CDR3 nucleotides read TGTGCCAGCAGCTTATTGGGAGCAACTAATGAAAAACTGTTTTTT.

The V call is TRBV6-6, the J call TRBJ1-4; 7 bases are a match to TRBD1. Germline V gene lookup returns CDR1 MNHNY and CDR2 SVGAGI (reference sequence). V gave up 2 bases and J gave up 9 bases; unmatched junction bases: 3. The CDR3 has 13 residues. CDR3: CASSYQRGQKLFF. The CDR3 coding sequence is TGTGCCAGCAGTTACCAGAGGGGGCAAAAACTGTTTTTT.

This clone was seen once. The chain employs TRBV10-3 and TRBJ2-3; 13 bases map to TRBD2. V lost 10 bases to trimming and J lost 2 bases; unmatched junction nucleotides: 6. Germline V gene lookup returns CDR1 ENHRY and CDR2 SYGVKD. This CDR3 has 15 residues. The DNA of the CDR3 is TGTGCCAGCAGGACTAGCGGGAGTCTCACAGATACGCAGTATTTT. Translating it yields CASRTSGSLTDTQYF.

The chain links TRBV19 to TRBJ2-3; TRBD2 matches at 11 bases. The CDR3 sequence is 16 residues long. The germline CDR1 and CDR2 sequences are LNHDA and SQIVND (reference sequence). V was clipped by 4 bases and J by 0 bases; unmatched bases: 3. The CDR3 sequence: CASSRGLAESTDTQYF. The CDR3 DNA sequence: TGTGCCAGTAGTAGGGGACTAGCGGAGAGCACAGATACGCAGTATTTT.

As for this clone: The CDR3 ends on some other residue instead of the conserved phenylalanine or tryptophan, so this is likely a read error. This chain uses TRBV29-1 with TRBJ1-2; no reliable D call. The CDR3 totals 12 residues. V was pared by 8 bases and J by 4 bases, with 14 bases between. Per germline, CDR1 SQVTM and CDR2 ANQGSEA. The CDR3 reads CSHEMVPYGYTL. The CDR3 nucleotides are TGCAGCCACGAAATGGTCCCCTATGGCTACACCCTC.

The chain links TRBV6-1 to TRBJ2-7; no clear D gene. This CDR3 region has 15 residues. Trimming pared 2 bases from V and 0 bases from J, leaving 11 bases between. Germline V CDR1 and CDR2: MNHNS, SASEGT. In DNA, the CDR3 is TGTGCCAGCAGTGAACACGGCGGCCTCTCCTACGAGCAGTACTTC. Its translation is CASSEHGGLSYEQYF.

V and J are TRBV28 and TRBJ2-2; 9 bases match TRBD1. The junction had 4 bases not matched to a gene; V was cut back by 3 bases and J by 5 bases. From germline, CDR1 is MDHEN and CDR2 SYDVKM. This CDR3 spans 15 amino acids. The chain's CDR3 is CASSLGQGRTGELFF. The CDR3 bases are TGTGCCAGCAGTTTGGGACAGGGCAGGACCGGGGAGCTGTTTTTT.

The chain recombines TRBV5-4 with TRBJ2-7, with a tentative D call TRBD2 (5 bases). The CDR3 consists of 16 residues. Trimming removed 4 bases at V and 0 bases at J, with 17 bases between. In germline, CDR1 is SGHNT, CDR2 YYREEE (reference sequence). The CDR3 is CASSPGSVGPSYEQYF. In DNA, the CDR3 is TGTGCCAGCAGCCCGGGGAGCGTGGGTCCCTCCTACGAGCAGTACTTC.

This rearrangement joins TRBV7-9 to TRBJ2-2, with no clear D. This CDR3 contains 14 residues. V lost 4 bases and J 7 bases, leaving 13 bases between the germline ends. From germline, CDR1 is SEHNR and CDR2 FQNEAQ (reference sequence). The CDR3 here is CASSSLYFVGELFF. CDR3 DNA sequence: TGTGCCAGCAGCTCGTTATATTTCGTCGGGGAGCTGTTTTTT.

This rearrangement joins TRBV21-1 to TRBJ2-4; the table assigns TRBD1, which was not confirmed against the DNA. TRBV21-1 is marked as a pseudogene. This CDR3 has 17 residues. The DNA for the CDR3 is TGTGCCAGCAGCCACGACAGGGGGGCCCCCGCCAAAAACACTCAGTACTTC. It translates to CASSHDRGAPAKNTQYF.

V is TRBV5-1 and J is TRBJ1-3; D not certain. The CDR3 sequence is 16 residues long. Germline CDR1 is SGHRS and CDR2 is YFSETQ. V was cut by 2 bases and J by 0 bases, with 12 bases left in between. CDR3 in DNA: TGCGCCAGCAGCTTCTTAGGGCCGAGCTCTGGAAACACCATATATTTT. This codes for CASSFLGPSSGNTIYF.

This chain joins TRBV2 and TRBJ2-7; D is unclear. Trimming took off 7 bases at V and 3 bases at J, with 16 bases between the two ends. CDR3 length equals 14 residues. Germline CDR1 is SNHLY and CDR2 is FYNNEI. CDR3 in amino acids: CASKGGWDVYEQYF. The CDR3 nucleotides are TGTGCCAGCAAAGGCGGATGGGATGTCTACGAGCAGTACTTC.

The chain links TRBV9 to TRBJ2-5; 7 nucleotides line up with TRBD1. The CDR3 is 16 residues long. V was clipped by 0 bases and J by 1 base; unmatched bases: 6. The V gene's germline CDR1 is SGDLS and CDR2 YYNGEE. CDR3 sequence (DNA): TGTGCCAGCAGCGTAGGAGCCGGGACAGTCCAAGAGACCCAGTACTTC. It codes for CASSVGAGTVQETQYF.

The chain links TRBV4-2 to TRBJ2-6; D unresolved. Germline V gives CDR1 LGHNA, CDR2 YNFKEQ. The V end was cut by 0 bases, the J end by 0 bases, with 6 bases between. This CDR3 is 16 amino acids long. The CDR3 protein is CASSQDNGSGANVLTF. DNA for the CDR3: TGTGCCAGCAGCCAAGATAACGGCTCTGGGGCCAACGTCCTGACTTTC.

This clone was counted only a few times. In the same sample, other DNA sequences code for this CDR3. The chain combines TRBV7-3 with TRBJ2-1; 11 bases line up with TRBD2. The V gene end was trimmed by 4 bases and the J gene end by 4 bases; junction bases not matched to a gene: 3. The CDR3 spans 15 residues. Germline values: CDR1 SGHTA, CDR2 FQGTGA. The CDR3 sequence is CASSSLAGGYNEQFF. CDR3 coding DNA: TGTGCCAGCAGCTCCCTAGCGGGAGGTTACAATGAGCAGTTCTTC.

J is TRBJ1-3 and V is TRBV27; D remains unclear. The germline V gene encodes CDR1 MNHEY and CDR2 SMNVEV (reference sequence). CDR3 length: 15 residues. V was pared by 2 bases and J by 2 bases, with 10 bases between. This CDR3 reads CASSLNPWTGNTIYF. CDR3 sequence (DNA): TGTGCCAGCAGTTTAAATCCTTGGACTGGAAACACCATATATTTT.

A note on this clone: This likely came from a read error, as a far larger clone is one base away. The CDR3 nucleotides read TGTGCCACCAGCAGAGGTCGGGGGGAATCTGGAAACGCCATATATTTT. It encodes CATSRGRGESGNAIYF. This chain links TRBV15 with TRBJ1-3; D is possibly TRBD1 (5 bases). Germline V gene data show CDR1 as LNHNV and CDR2 as YYDKDF (reference sequence). CDR3 length equals 16 residues. Using reference TRBV15 and TRBJ1-3 for the parts outside the CDR3, the full variable domain is DAMVIQNPRYQVTQFGKPVTLSCSQTLNHNVMYWYQQKSSQAPKLLFHYYDKDFNNEADTPDNFQSRRPNTSFCFLDIRSPGLGDTAMYLCATSRGRGESGNAIYFGEGSWLTVV.

The chain uses TRBV6-6 and TRBJ2-5; D not resolved. CDR1 is MNHNY, CDR2 SVGAGI, per germline (reference sequence). V lost 2 bases to trimming and J lost 6 bases, with 4 bases between them. The CDR3 is made up of 11 amino acids. The CDR3 sequence: CASSYQKTQYF. The CDR3 DNA reads as TGTGCCAGCAGTTACCAGAAGACCCAGTACTTC.

This clone was observed once. A far larger clone differs by one base, so this is likely a read error. Other DNA sequences of this sample code for an identical CDR3. The chain couples TRBV15 to TRBJ1-5; weak D call: TRBD1 (6 bases). The germline V gene has CDR1 LNHNV and CDR2 YYDKDF (reference sequence). This CDR3 is 15 amino acids long. Written as DNA, the CDR3 is TGTGCCACCAGTAGAGGGGGGGCAGGGGATCAGCCCCAGCATTTT. Encoded protein: CATSRGGAGDQPQHF. Full variable domain (outside the CDR3, taken from reference TRBV15 and TRBJ1-5): DAMVIQNPRYQVTQFGKPVTLSCSQTLNHNVMYWYQQKSSQAPKLLFHYYDKDFNNEADTPDNFQSRRPNTSFCFLDIRSPGLGDTAMYLCATSRGGAGDQPQHFGDGTRLSIL.